This T cell receptor beta chain was recorded in a study of T-cell reconstitution after alpha-beta-depleted transplantation in children. Study-level findings and limits: Where some patients showed high TCRbeta diversity at day 60, it came from recipient T cells and thymic progenitors that had survived.

The TCRbeta library incorporated unique molecular identifiers. Each CDR3 protein is one row after TCRdb ran MiXCR on the PCR reads. The table lists 750,000 to 950,000 distinct CDR3 sequences, roughly 16% of them singletons. Regarding this clonotype: Its target is unknown.

V was clipped by 3 bases and J by 10 bases, with 10 bases between them. The germline CDR1 and CDR2 sequences are DFQATT and SNEGSKA (reference sequence). The CDR3 runs 11 residues. The J gene is TRBJ2-1, the V gene TRBV20-1; D not resolved. Sample: PBMCs, mostly from graft donor cells, taken 360 days after TCRalphabeta/CD19-depleted stem cell transplant. The receptor's source is a male patient aged 10-17 years who had a stem cell transplant for acute lymphoblastic leukemia, so the T cells may come from the graft donor. CDR3 sequence: CSARGNGEQFF. In DNA, the CDR3 is TGCAGTGCTAGGGGGAATGGGGAGCAGTTCTTC.